This is a list of T cell receptor beta chains from one sample in a study of T cells in Graves' hyperthyroidism and ophthalmopathy. MiXCR, applied by TCRdb to the multiplex PCR reads, yields one record per CDR3 protein. The data hold 400,000 or so distinct CDR3 sequences, with about 14% observed a single time. The sample taken for sequencing was blood. The receptors come from a woman in her 30s with Graves' ophthalmopathy. The CDR3 runs from the conserved cysteine through the conserved F or W. Each record gives: J gene, V gene, CDR3 protein.

>TRBJ1-1|TRBV29-1
CSVRGTLAANTEAFF
>TRBJ2-2|TRBV2
CASSFAGGGELFF
>TRBJ2-1|TRBV2
CASSEIPPRGEQFF
>TRBJ2-1|TRBV6-2/TRBV6-3
CASSYLGGRYNEQFF
>TRBJ1-5|TRBV18
CASSPTGGSGNQPQHF
>TRBJ2-2|TRBV5-1
CASSSRSGMGSGELFF
>TRBJ2-5|TRBV20-1
CSSRIPGTTKETQYF
>TRBJ1-1|TRBV12-3/TRBV12-4
CASSSASTEAFF
>TRBJ1-6|TRBV9
CASSTQGQLNSPLHF
>TRBJ2-5|TRBV3-1
CASTIISPLLGGIQETQYF
>TRBJ1-1|TRBV3-1
CASSPPDRSEAFF
>TRBJ1-1|TRBV7-3
CASSLRGWGTEAFF
>TRBJ1-5|TRBV27
CASSFNHNQPQHF
>TRBJ2-3|TRBV6-6
CASSTRSGGGTDTQYF
>TRBJ2-5|TRBV18
CASSLGVTAQETQYF
>TRBJ2-7|TRBV5-1
CASSLVGLAGIGYEQYF
>TRBJ1-2|TRBV9
CASSVAGGPDGYTF
>TRBJ1-1|TRBV30
CAWSVEQSEAFF
>TRBJ1-3|TRBV7-6
CASSLTDVGSGNTIYF
>TRBJ2-4|TRBV20-1
CSARIRDPPIQYF
>TRBJ2-5|TRBV28
CASRQGETQYF
>TRBJ1-3|TRBV2
CASSKEFATGNTIYF
>TRBJ2-3|TRBV24-1
CATSDPDSTDTQYF
>TRBJ2-7|TRBV20-1
CSASKRQASREQYF
>TRBJ2-1|TRBV5-5
CASSWRLAEQFF
>TRBJ1-1|TRBV28
CASIRGRDLEAFF
>TRBJ1-5|TRBV28
CASSLFTGFNQPQHF
>TRBJ1-4|TRBV28
CASSSSETGSEKLFF
>TRBJ1-1|TRBV2
CASSSHGENTEAFF
>TRBJ2-1|TRBV7-9
CASSSTTGARGDEQFF